Shown below are 5 T cell receptor beta chains from a single sample sequenced in a study of CD8 T cells in ankylosing spondylitis. TCRdb called the 5' RACE reads again in MiXCR, with one record for every CDR3 protein. The table has 200,000 to 250,000 distinct CDR3 sequences, more than 9% seen once. Material: blood, either unsorted or a sorted T cell fraction (not recorded which). These receptors were taken from a male donor with ankylosing spondylitis or in good health (not recorded which).

This clonotype was seen more than once but under ten times. CDR3 coding DNA: TGCAGCGTTGACGTGGGACTGGGTAATGAAAAACTGTTTTTT. This encodes CSVDVGLGNEKLFF. The rearrangement uses TRBV29-1 and TRBJ1-4, with a tentative D call TRBD1 (5 bases). CDR3 length: 14 amino acids. Trimming stripped 3 bases from V and 4 bases from J, with 12 bases between. The germline V gene has CDR1 SQVTM and CDR2 ANQGSEA.

In this sample, this clonotype turned up a few times. The chain links TRBV5-1 to TRBJ1-1, with a weak D call TRBD1 (5 bases). With 4 bases removed from V and 4 bases from J, the gap between germline ends came to 17 bases. The CDR3 contains 15 residues. The germline V gene encodes CDR1 SGHRS and CDR2 YFSETQ. This CDR3 reads CASSEDGRGGTEAFF. CDR3 nucleotides: TGCGCCAGCAGCGAAGATGGGAGGGGTGGCACTGAAGCTTTCTTT.

This clonotype was detected many times. The rearrangement joins TRBV5-1 to TRBJ1-1; TRBD1 matches at 12 bases. Germline V gene sequence: CDR1 SGHRS, CDR2 YFSETQ. The V and J ends lost 0 bases and 4 bases, in that order; junction bases with no gene match: 4. The CDR3 covers 16 residues. CDR3 loop: CASSLAAGQGATEAFF. The DNA of the CDR3 is TGCGCCAGCAGCTTGGCCGCGGGACAGGGGGCCACTGAAGCTTTCTTT.

This clonotype was picked up many times. The V and J genes are TRBV4-2 and TRBJ2-1; TRBD1 aligns across 8 bases. The CDR3 runs to 16 residues. V lost 4 bases and J lost 4; bases outside the gene matches: 9. CDR1 LGHNA and CDR2 YNFKEQ come from the germline V gene. CDR3 protein: CASSLTTGANYNEQFF. The CDR3, as DNA: TGTGCCAGCAGCCTCACGACAGGGGCGAATTACAATGAGCAGTTCTTC.

The sample holds many counts of this clonotype. The gene calls are TRBV28 and TRBJ1-3, with a tentative D call TRBD1 (5 bases). The germline gives CDR1 MDHEN, CDR2 SYDVKM. V lost 8 bases and J 0 bases, leaving 11 bases between the germline ends. This CDR3 is 14 amino acids long. The CDR3 DNA sequence: TGTGCCAGCCAAGGGGTTAGCTCTGGAAACACCATATATTTT. Protein sequence: CASQGVSSGNTIYF.